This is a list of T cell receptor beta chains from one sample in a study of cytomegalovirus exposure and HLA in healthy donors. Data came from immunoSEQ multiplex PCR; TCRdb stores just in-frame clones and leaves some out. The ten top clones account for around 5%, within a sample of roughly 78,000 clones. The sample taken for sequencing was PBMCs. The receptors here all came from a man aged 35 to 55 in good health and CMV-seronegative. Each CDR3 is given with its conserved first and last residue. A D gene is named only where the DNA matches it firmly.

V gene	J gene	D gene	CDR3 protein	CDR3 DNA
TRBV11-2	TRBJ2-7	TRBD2	CASSLNQRGEQYF	TGTGCCAGCAGCTTAAATCAGCGGGGGGAGCAGTACTTC
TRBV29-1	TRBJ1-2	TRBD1	CSVGGGQRGYTF	TGCAGCGTTGGAGGGGGACAGAGGGGCTACACCTTC
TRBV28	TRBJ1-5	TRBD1	CASRTGTGNQPQHF	TGTGCCAGCAGAACCGGGACAGGGAATCAGCCCCAGCATTTT
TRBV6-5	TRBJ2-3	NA	CASSSPAGLRTDTQYF	TGTGCCAGCAGTTCACCCGCGGGGCTCCGCACAGATACGCAGTATTTT
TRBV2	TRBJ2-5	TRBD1	CASSGGTGMTQYF	TGTGCCAGCAGTGGAGGGACAGGGATGACCCAGTACTTC
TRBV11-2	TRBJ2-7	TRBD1	CASSLVGTGKGYEQYF	TGTGCCAGCAGCTTAGTAGGGACAGGAAAAGGCTACGAGCAGTACTTC
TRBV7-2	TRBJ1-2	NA	CASSLRVGDYGYTF	TGTGCCAGCAGCTTACGGGTCGGAGACTATGGCTACACCTTC
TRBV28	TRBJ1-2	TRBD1	CASRPQGAWNYGYTF	TGTGCCAGCAGGCCACAGGGGGCCTGGAACTATGGCTACACCTTC
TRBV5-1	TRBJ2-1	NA	CASSLVTEQFF	TGCGCCAGCAGCTTGGTTACAGAGCAGTTCTTC
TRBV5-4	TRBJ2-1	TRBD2	CASSLFRTSGRRDEQFF	TGTGCCAGCAGCTTGTTCAGGACTAGCGGGAGAAGGGATGAGCAGTTCTTC
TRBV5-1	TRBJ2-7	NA	CASSTGDYYEQYF	TGCGCCAGCAGCACGGGAGATTACTACGAGCAGTACTTC
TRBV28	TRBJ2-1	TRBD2	CAIMEGGRAHYNEQFF	TGTGCCATTATGGAGGGTGGGAGGGCTCACTACAATGAGCAGTTCTTC
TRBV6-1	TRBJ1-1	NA	CASREGHFMNTEAFF	TGTGCCAGCAGAGAGGGACACTTCATGAACACTGAAGCTTTCTTT
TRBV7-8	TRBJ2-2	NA	CASSLVHNTGELFF	TGTGCCAGCAGCTTAGTCCATAACACCGGGGAGCTGTTTTTT
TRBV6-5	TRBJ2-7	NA	CASSLNGGYEQYF	TGTGCCAGCAGTCTTAACGGGGGCTACGAGCAGTACTTC
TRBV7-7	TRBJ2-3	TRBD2	CASSLGLAGGTDTQYF	TGTGCTAGCAGCTTAGGTCTAGCGGGAGGCACAGATACGCAGTATTTT
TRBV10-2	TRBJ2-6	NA	CASADPGSGANVLTF	TGCGCCAGCGCCGACCCAGGGTCTGGGGCCAACGTCCTGACTTTC
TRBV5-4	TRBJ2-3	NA	CASQIRGYSTDTQYF	TGTGCCAGCCAAATACGGGGTTATAGCACAGATACGCAGTATTTT
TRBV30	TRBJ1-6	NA	CAWIGRSSYNSPLHF	TGTGCCTGGATAGGGAGGAGCTCCTATAATTCACCCCTCCACTTT
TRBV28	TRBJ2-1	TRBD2	CASSSHPSGGFSYNEQFF	TGTGCCAGCAGTTCGCATCCTAGCGGGGGTTTCTCCTACAATGAGCAGTTCTTC
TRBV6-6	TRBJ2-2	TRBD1	CASSQGQVRTGELFF	TGTGCCAGCAGCCAAGGACAGGTTAGGACCGGGGAGCTGTTTTTT
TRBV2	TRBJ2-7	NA	CASTIAPSSYEQYF	TGTGCCAGCACCATAGCGCCGAGCTCCTACGAGCAGTACTTC
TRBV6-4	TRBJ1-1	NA	CASSTGIGTEAFF	TGTGCCAGCAGTACAGGGATAGGGACTGAAGCTTTCTTT
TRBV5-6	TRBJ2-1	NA	CASNSIAASYNEQFF	TGTGCCAGCAATAGTATAGCGGCCTCCTACAATGAGCAGTTCTTC
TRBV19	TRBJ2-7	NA	CASSSLVGSSYEQYF	TGTGCCAGTAGTTCTTTAGTTGGGAGCTCCTACGAGCAGTACTTC
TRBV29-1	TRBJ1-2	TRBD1	CSVGQGGNYGYTF	TGCAGTGTGGGACAGGGAGGAAACTATGGCTACACCTTC
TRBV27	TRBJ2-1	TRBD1	CASSSDRGPYNEQFF	TGTGCCAGCAGTTCTGACAGGGGGCCCTACAATGAGCAGTTCTTC
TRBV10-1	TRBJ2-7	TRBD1	CASSEGSYWDRDYEQYF	TGCGCCAGCAGTGAAGGGTCCTACTGGGACAGGGACTACGAGCAGTACTTC
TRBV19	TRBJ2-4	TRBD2	CASRTPEAGGQNIQYF	TGTGCCAGTAGGACCCCGGAAGCGGGAGGGCAAAACATTCAGTACTTC
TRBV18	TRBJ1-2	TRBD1	CASSPDRANYGYTF	TGTGCCAGCTCACCCGACAGGGCAAACTATGGCTACACCTTC
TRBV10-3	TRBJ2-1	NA	CAISMTRATYNEQFF	TGTGCCATCAGTATGACTAGGGCCACCTACAATGAGCAGTTCTTC
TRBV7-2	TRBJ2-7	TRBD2	CASSLWASGASSYEQYF	TGTGCCAGCAGCTTATGGGCTAGCGGGGCCAGCTCCTACGAGCAGTACTTC
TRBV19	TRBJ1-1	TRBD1	CASSSPSGGSLNTEAFF	TGTGCCAGTAGCTCTCCCTCAGGGGGCTCTTTGAACACTGAAGCTTTCTTT
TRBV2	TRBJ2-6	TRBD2	CASSAASGTVVGANVLTF	TGTGCCAGCAGTGCAGCTAGCGGGACGGTGGTGGGGGCCAACGTCCTGACTTTC
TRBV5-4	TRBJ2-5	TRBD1	CASSPRDRGLETQYF	TGTGCCAGCAGCCCAAGGGACAGGGGATTAGAGACCCAGTACTTC
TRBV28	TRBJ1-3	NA	CASSKTSSGVTIYF	TGTGCCAGCAGCAAGACATCTTCGGGGGTAACCATATATTTT
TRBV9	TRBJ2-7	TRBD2	CASSTLSGSPYEQYF	TGTGCCAGCAGCACCCTTAGCGGGAGCCCCTACGAGCAGTACTTC
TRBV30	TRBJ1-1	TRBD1	CAGHRDRNTEAFF	TGTGCCGGCCACCGGGACAGGAACACTGAAGCTTTCTTT
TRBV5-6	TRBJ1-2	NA	CASSRRQNNYGYTF	TGTGCCAGCAGCCGACGACAGAACAACTATGGCTACACCTTC
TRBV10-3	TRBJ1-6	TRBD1	CAISDTGQLNNSPLHF	TGTGCCATCAGTGACACGGGACAGCTAAATAATTCACCCCTCCACTTT
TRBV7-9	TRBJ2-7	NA	CASSNTTGGRGDEQYF	TGTGCCAGCAGTAACACTACCGGGGGGCGAGGGGACGAGCAGTACTTC
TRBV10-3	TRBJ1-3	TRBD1	CAISESPGGYSGNTIYF	TGTGCCATCAGTGAGTCGCCAGGGGGCTATTCTGGAAACACCATATATTTT
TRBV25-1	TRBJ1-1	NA	CASRLDTEAFF	TGTGCCAGCAGACTTGACACTGAAGCTTTCTTT
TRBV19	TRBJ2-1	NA	CASSITRAGVEQFF	TGTGCCAGTAGTATCACCCGAGCCGGGGTGGAGCAGTTCTTC
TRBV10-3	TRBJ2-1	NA	CAISLRGSYNEQFF	TGTGCCATCAGCTTAAGAGGTTCGTACAATGAGCAGTTCTTC
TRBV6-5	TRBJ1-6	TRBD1	CASSPDRVSPLHF	TGTGCCAGCAGTCCAGACAGGGTCTCACCCCTCCACTTT
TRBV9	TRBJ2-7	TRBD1	CASSPNRGLPWYEQYF	TGTGCCAGCAGCCCAAACAGGGGGCTCCCTTGGTACGAGCAGTACTTC
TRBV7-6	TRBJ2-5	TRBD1	CASSLNRGPQTQYF	TGTGCCAGCAGCTTAAACAGGGGCCCCCAGACCCAGTACTTC
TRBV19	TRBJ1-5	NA	CASAQGNSNQPQHF	TGTGCCAGCGCTCAGGGGAATAGCAATCAGCCCCAGCATTTT
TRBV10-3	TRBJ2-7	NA	CAISVTGAHEQYF	TGTGCCATCAGTGTAACCGGAGCCCACGAGCAGTACTTC
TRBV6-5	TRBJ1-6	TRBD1	CASTNAGQGHSPLHF	TGTGCCAGCACTAACGCGGGACAGGGGCATTCACCCCTCCACTTT
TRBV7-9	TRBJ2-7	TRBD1	CASSSHDRGYEQYF	TGTGCCAGCAGCTCCCATGACAGGGGCTACGAGCAGTACTTC
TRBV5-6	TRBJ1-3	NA	CASSQRTDLTGNTIYF	TGTGCCAGCAGCCAGAGGACAGACCTAACTGGAAACACCATATATTTT
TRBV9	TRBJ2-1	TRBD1	CASSMTGLNEQFF	TGTGCCAGCAGCATGACAGGGCTCAATGAGCAGTTCTTC
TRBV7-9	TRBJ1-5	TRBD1	CASSPQGNQPQHF	TGTGCCAGCAGCCCACAGGGGAATCAGCCCCAGCATTTT